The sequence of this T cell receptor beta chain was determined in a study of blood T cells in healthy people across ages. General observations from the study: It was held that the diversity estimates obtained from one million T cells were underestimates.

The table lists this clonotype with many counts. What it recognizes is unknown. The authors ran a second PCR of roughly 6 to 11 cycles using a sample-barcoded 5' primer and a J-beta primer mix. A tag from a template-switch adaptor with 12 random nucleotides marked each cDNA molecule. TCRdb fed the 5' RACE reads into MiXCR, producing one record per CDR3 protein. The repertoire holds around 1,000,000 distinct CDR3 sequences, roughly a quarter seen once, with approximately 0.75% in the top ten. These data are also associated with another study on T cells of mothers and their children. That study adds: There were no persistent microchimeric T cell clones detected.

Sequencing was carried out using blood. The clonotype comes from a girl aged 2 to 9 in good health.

The CDR3 bases are TGTGCCAGCAGCTTATCCGCGGACCAAGAGACCCAGTACTTC. This codes for CASSLSADQETQYF. The chain has TRBV5-4 and TRBJ2-5, with D hard to call. With 2 bases removed from V and 0 bases from J, the gap between germline ends came to 8 bases. This CDR3 has 14 amino acids. The germline CDR1 and CDR2 sequences are SGHNT and YYREEE (reference sequence).